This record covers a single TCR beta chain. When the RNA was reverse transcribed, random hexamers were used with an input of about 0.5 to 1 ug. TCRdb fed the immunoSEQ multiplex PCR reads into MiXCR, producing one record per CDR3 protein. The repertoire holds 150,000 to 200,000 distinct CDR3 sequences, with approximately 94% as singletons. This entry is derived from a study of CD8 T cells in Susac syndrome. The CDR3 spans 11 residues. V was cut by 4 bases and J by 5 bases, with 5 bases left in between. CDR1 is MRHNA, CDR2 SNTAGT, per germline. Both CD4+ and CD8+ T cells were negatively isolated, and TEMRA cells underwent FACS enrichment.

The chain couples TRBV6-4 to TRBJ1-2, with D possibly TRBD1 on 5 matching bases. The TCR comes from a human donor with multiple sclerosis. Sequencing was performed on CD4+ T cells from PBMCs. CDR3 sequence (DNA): TGTGCCAGCAGTGGGGGGTATGGCTACACCTTC. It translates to CASSGGYGYTF.